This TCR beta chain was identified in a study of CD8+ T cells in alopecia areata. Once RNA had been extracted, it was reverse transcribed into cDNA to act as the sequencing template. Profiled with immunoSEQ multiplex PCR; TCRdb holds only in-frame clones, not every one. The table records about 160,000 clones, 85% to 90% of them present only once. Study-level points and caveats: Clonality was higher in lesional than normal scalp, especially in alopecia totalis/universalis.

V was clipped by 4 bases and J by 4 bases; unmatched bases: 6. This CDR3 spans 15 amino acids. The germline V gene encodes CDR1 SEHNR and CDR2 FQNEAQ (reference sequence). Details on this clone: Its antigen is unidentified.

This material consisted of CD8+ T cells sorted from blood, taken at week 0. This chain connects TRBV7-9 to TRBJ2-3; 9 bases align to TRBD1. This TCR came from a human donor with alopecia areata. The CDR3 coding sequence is TGTGCCAGCAGCTCGGGGACAGGGTTCCCAGATACGCAGTATTTT. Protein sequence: CASSSGTGFPDTQYF.